The rows below give T cell receptor beta chains drawn from one sample of a study of blood T cell repertoires in COVID-19. Sequenced by immunoSEQ multiplex PCR; TCRdb stores in-frame clones only, minus some. The sample lists about 250,000 clones; 70% to 90% were seen once. The sample consisted of peripheral blood. These TCRs come from a young man with active or convalescent COVID-19. The CDR3 runs from the conserved cysteine through the conserved F or W. The D gene is left open where the match is weak. Part of the rows lack a size; the others show once, few, many or a class for expanded clones.

V gene,D gene,clone size,J gene,CDR3 DNA,CDR3 protein
TRBV27,NA,NA,TRBJ2-5,TGTGCCAGCAGTAACAGACAAGAGACCCAGTACTTC,CASSNRQETQYF
TRBV9,TRBD2,NA,TRBJ2-3,TGTGCCAGCAGCGTAGGGAGCGGGGGGAGCACAGATACGCAGTATTTT,CASSVGSGGSTDTQYF
TRBV20-1,NA,once,TRBJ1-6,TGCAGTGCTAGTCTAGGAAATAATAATTCACCCCTCCACTTT,CSASLGNNNSPLHF
TRBV7-9,NA,NA,TRBJ1-1,TGTGCCAGCAGCTGGGCCAGGGGTAATGGGGACACTGAAGCTTTCTTT,CASSWARGNGDTEAFF
TRBV5-4,NA,once,TRBJ2-5,TGTGCCAGCAGTCCTGGGTCCGGGGGGCTTGAGACCCAGTACTTC,CASSPGSGGLETQYF
TRBV4-1,NA,NA,TRBJ1-4,TGCGCCAGCAGCCAAGATTTAGCGACAACTAATGAAAAACTGTTTTTT,CASSQDLATTNEKLFF
TRBV7-2,NA,once,TRBJ1-1,TGTGCCAGCAGCTTAGTTGGGCAGGGTTGGGCCACTGAAGCTTTCTTT,CASSLVGQGWATEAFF
TRBV5-4,NA,NA,TRBJ2-5,TGTGCCAGCAGCGTGGACGGTCCGAGGGAGACCCAGTACTTC,CASSVDGPRETQYF
TRBV10-3,TRBD1,NA,TRBJ1-1,TGTGCCATCAGTCCGGGACAGGGTTATCGCACTGAAGCTTTCTTT,CAISPGQGYRTEAFF
TRBV9,TRBD2,NA,TRBJ2-1,TGTGCCAGCAGCCTTAAAGTGACTAGCGGGGTTGTCAATGAGCAGTTCTTC,CASSLKVTSGVVNEQFF
TRBV7-2,NA,NA,TRBJ2-7,TGTGCCAGCAGTCCTAGCTCCTACGAGCAGTACTTC,CASSPSSYEQYF
TRBV2,TRBD1,few,TRBJ1-2,TGTGCCAGCAGTGGACAGGGAAACTATGGCTACACCTTC,CASSGQGNYGYTF
TRBV5-1,TRBD1,NA,TRBJ1-1,TGCGCCAGCAGCTTGGCCGGACAGGGGATGAACACTGAAGCTTTCTTT,CASSLAGQGMNTEAFF
TRBV6-6,NA,NA,TRBJ2-7,TGTGCCAGCAGTTACCTTGCGGGGAGCTCCTACGAGCAGTACTTC,CASSYLAGSSYEQYF
TRBV18,NA,NA,TRBJ1-1,TGTGCCAGCTCACTTCTCCTGGATTACAGCCAAGAACACACTGAAGCTTTCTTT,CASSLLLDYSQEHTEAFF
TRBV9,TRBD1,NA,TRBJ1-5,TGTGCCAGCAGCGTAGAGGGACAGGGTCAGCCCCAGCATTTT,CASSVEGQGQPQHF
TRBV19,TRBD1,NA,TRBJ1-2,TGTGCCAGTAGTACTTCGGGACAGCCTCTCTATGGCTACACCTTC,CASSTSGQPLYGYTF
TRBV7-9,NA,NA,TRBJ1-1,TGTGCCAGCAGCTTGACTATGAACACTGAAGCTTTCTTT,CASSLTMNTEAFF
TRBV28,NA,NA,TRBJ1-4,TGTGCCAGCAGTTTTGGGACTGGACTGTTTTTT,CASSFGTGLFF
TRBV6-5,TRBD1,once,TRBJ1-6,TGTGCCAGCAAAGGGACAGTAACCTCACCCCTCCACTTT,CASKGTVTSPLHF
TRBV28,TRBD1,NA,TRBJ1-6,TGTGCCAGCAGTTTAAGTGACAGGGCGTACCACTTT,CASSLSDRAYHF
TRBV7-2,NA,NA,TRBJ1-1,TGTGCCAGCACCAGGTGGGTTTTGAACACTGAAGCTTTCTTT,CASTRWVLNTEAFF
TRBV6-5,NA,NA,TRBJ2-1,TGTGCCAGCGGTACAGCTTACAATGAGCAGTTCTTC,CASGTAYNEQFF
TRBV30,NA,NA,TRBJ1-1,TGTGCCTGGAGTGTACGCGGGACCCCGAACACTGAAGCTTTCTTT,CAWSVRGTPNTEAFF
TRBV6-5,TRBD1,NA,TRBJ1-5,TGTGCCACCGCACTCAAACAGGGGCCCCAGCCCCAGCATTTT,CATALKQGPQPQHF
TRBV19,TRBD1,NA,TRBJ1-5,TGTGCCAGTAGCGACCTGGACAGGTCTGTCAATCAGCCCCAGCATTTT,CASSDLDRSVNQPQHF
TRBV4-3,NA,few,TRBJ1-1,TGCGCCAGCAGCCAAGGTTGGGGAGTGAACACTGAAGCTTTCTTT,CASSQGWGVNTEAFF
TRBV25-1,TRBD1,NA,TRBJ1-4,TGTGCCAGCAGTTATAGGGACAGGGGGCGCGTGGGTGAAAAACTGTTTTTT,CASSYRDRGRVGEKLFF
TRBV28,NA,NA,TRBJ1-1,TGTGCCAGCAGTTACTTGGGGGCGGCTTTCTTT,CASSYLGAAFF
TRBV28,TRBD1,NA,TRBJ1-2,TGTGCCAGCAGTTCAACAGGGGACTATGGCTACACCTTC,CASSSTGDYGYTF
TRBV2,NA,NA,TRBJ1-5,TGTGCCAGCAGTGAAAGAAACGAGAATCAGCCCCAGCATTTT,CASSERNENQPQHF
TRBV4-2,TRBD2,NA,TRBJ2-5,TGTGCCAGCAGCCAACCAGGGACTAGCGGGGCCAAAGAGACCCAGTACTTC,CASSQPGTSGAKETQYF
TRBV28,NA,NA,TRBJ1-4,TGTGCCAGCAGTTTTTTTCAGGATAATGAAAAACTGTTTTTT,CASSFFQDNEKLFF
TRBV29-1,NA,NA,TRBJ2-2,TGCAGTGCGCAGGGCCGGGAGCTGTTTTTT,CSAQGRELFF
TRBV5-1,NA,NA,TRBJ2-6,TGCGCCAGCAGCTTGGAAGCGCTTTCTGGGGCCAACGTCCTGACTTTC,CASSLEALSGANVLTF
TRBV7-2,TRBD1,NA,TRBJ2-1,TGTGCCAGCAGCTATCGGACAGGGCGAAATGAGCAGTTCTTC,CASSYRTGRNEQFF
TRBV7-2,TRBD2,NA,TRBJ2-1,TGTGCCAGCAGCTTAGCGGGACTAGCGGAAAACTACAATGAGCAGTTCTTC,CASSLAGLAENYNEQFF
TRBV6-5,TRBD1,NA,TRBJ1-2,TGTGCCAGCAGCCAACTAGGACAGGGGGATGGCTACACCTTC,CASSQLGQGDGYTF
TRBV6-2/TRBV6-3,TRBD2,NA,TRBJ2-7,TGTGCCAGCAGTTACTCGATACTAGCGGGGACCGTCTCCTACGAGCAGTACTTC,CASSYSILAGTVSYEQYF
TRBV18,TRBD1,once,TRBJ1-6,TGTGCCAGCTCACCAGGACAGGGTGTCGAGAGTTCACCCCTCCACTTT,CASSPGQGVESSPLHF